This TCR beta chain was found in a study of cytomegalovirus exposure and HLA in healthy donors (dated by TCRdb to 2015 to 2018). With respect to the entire study: A later analysis indicated that the 120 or so validation repertoires were generated on the platform also employed for the roughly 650 repertoires of the first cohort. The aim of the study was to test whether cataloging public T cell receptors could identify signatures of past pathogen exposure. In addition to the first cohort of roughly 670 subjects, a separate validation cohort of 100 to 150 different subjects was used. The study combined high-throughput TCR immunosequencing, statistical association of individual TCRs with disease status, and machine learning to predict cytomegalovirus infection status. Overall study results and their limits: The study gave a list of some 150 TCR beta chains associated with cytomegalovirus. The classifier was reported to diagnose cytomegalovirus status with high specificity and sensitivity in both the original cohort and the validation cohort. Subsequent analysis determined that TCRs grouped into clusters in the first cohort also showed a tendency toward co-occurrence across the roughly 120 validation repertoires, and 94% of cluster scores exceeded 0. The validation cohort had no HLA typing available for a later analysis, so co-occurrence within that cohort was assessed over all 120 or so repertoires. In vitro tests confirmed that a few of the cytomegalovirus-associated TCR beta chains recognize cytomegalovirus antigens. According to the authors, the approach could potentially be generalized to other disease states and immunological phenotypes. Across donors, most TCR sequences were observed very rarely, whereas some public TCRs were present in many individuals.

The library was prepared using the immunoSEQ multiplex PCR assay. The original pipeline was this. To diagnose cytomegalovirus status from the catalog of TCR beta chain sequences, a statistical classification framework was built. The clones in this table, taken by TCRdb from immuneACCESS, are in-frame only. Not every clone is retained; where verified, under half of the shortfall comes from an unresolved V gene, and the cause of the rest is unknown. The V and J calls and the clone size are those of that table, but D and trimming were determined from the DNA. The sample contains tens of thousands of clones, approximately 88% of them found a single time. The top ten hold over 1% of the sample. The donors belonged to the validation cohort of about 120 subjects, which was separate from the roughly 700-subject first cohort. Concerning this clone: The antigen it binds to is not known. No base quality information exists; no much larger clone differs at one position.

The receptor was derived from a woman younger than 30 in good health and CMV-seronegative. Sequencing was performed on PBMCs.

The CDR3 region reads CASSESQMTPEAFF. The DNA sequence is as follows: TGCGCCAGCAGTGAGTCGCAGATGACACCTGAAGCTTTCTTT. Rearrangement joined TRBV10-2 to TRBJ1-1; the D gene is unclear. There are 14 amino acids in the CDR3, from cysteine to phenylalanine inclusive. The sequence is cut down to CDR3 DNA, 42 bases in frame from base 1. Reading the germline V gene gives CDR1 WSHSY and CDR2 SAAADI. V lost 0 bases and J lost 6 bases; the stretch between them is 11 bases long.